The 26 T cell receptor delta chains reported below all come from one sample, sequenced in a study of γδ T cells in repeated Plasmodium falciparum infection. TCRdb reprocessed the multiplex PCR reads through CATT. The table shows tens of thousands of delta-chain clones, with around 2% occurring only once. Vgamma9/Vdelta2+ and Vdelta2-negative gammadelta T cells were flow-sorted from PBMC for bulk sequencing. The sample consisted of gamma-delta T cells from blood. The receptor source for this set is a pool of human donors (malaria-infected and uninfected, not separated).

This clone has a handful of counts. The protein that TCRdb holds for this DNA derives from a much larger clone and differs from the translated DNA at residue 19, which likely indicates a read error; the protein shown here is translated from the DNA. The V gene corresponds to TRDV2; no J gene was called; TRDD3 was called by the table and not checked on the DNA. Germline V gene sequence: CDR1 GEAIGNYY, CDR2 EKD. The length of the CDR3 is 21 residues. In DNA form, the CDR3 reads TGTGCCTGTGACAAGTTGATGGGGGATACCAAAACGAACTGGGACACCCGACAGGTGTTTTTC. Protein: CACDKLMGDTKTNWDTRQVFF.

Details on this clone: TCRdb's protein, taken from a much larger clone, differs from this DNA's translation at residue 15, likely owing to a read error; the protein displayed comes from the DNA. This sequence joins TRDV2 and TRDJ1, with 11 bases identical to TRDD3. TCRdb lists no J gene, so it was determined here by aligning the DNA to germline. V lost 2 bases, J lost 10 bases, and 20 bases stayed unmatched. The CDR3 runs 18 residues. Germline assignment: CDR1 GEAIGNYY and CDR2 EKD. The CDR3 loop reads CACDNVLGDNTRPGRLIF. CDR3 DNA sequence: TGTGCCTGTGACAACGTACTGGGGGATAATACTAGGCCGGGTAGACTCATCTTT.

This clone was counted at least ten times. The TCRdb protein, from a much larger clone, departs from this DNA's translation at residue 21, likely by read error; the protein shown derives from the DNA. No J gene was called, and the V gene is TRDV3; the table calls TRDD3, which could not be checked here. CDR3 length: 22 amino acids. Germline V gene lookup returns CDR1 TVYSNPD and CDR2 GDNSRS (reference sequence). The CDR3 sequence is CAFLLPSYWGIRSPYYTDKLTF. In nucleotides, the CDR3 is TGTGCCTTCCTCCTTCCTTCGTACTGGGGGATACGTTCACCTTATTACACCGATAAACTCACCTTT.

This clone showed up many times. A read error is the likely source, as a far larger clone sits one nucleotide away. Different DNA sequences within this sample yield the same CDR3. The rearrangement uses TRDV2 and TRDJ1; 9 bases fit TRDD3. Here the J gene came from matching the DNA to germline, since TCRdb omits it. CDR1 GEAIGNYY and CDR2 EKD come from the germline V gene. With 0 bases clipped from V and 3 bases from J, the junction kept 13 bases outside the gene matches. The CDR3 sequence is 18 residues long. The DNA for the CDR3 is TGTGCCTGTGACACCGGATCCTTACTGGGGGAGCACCCCGATAAACTCATCTTT. Encoded protein: CACDTGSLLGEHPDKLIF.

This clone was observed many times. The TCRdb protein comes from a much larger clone and disagrees with this DNA's translation at residue 3, likely due to a read error; the protein given here is derived from the DNA. This chain joins TRDV3 and TRDJ1; 13 positions agree with TRDD3. Germline V gene sequence: CDR1 TVYSNPD, CDR2 GDNSRS (reference sequence). The V segment lost 4 bases and the J segment 0 bases; nucleotides outside the gene matches: 14. There are 18 residues in the CDR3. CDR3 sequence: CASRLHWGIREYTDKLIF. CDR3 nucleotides: TGTGCCTCTAGACTCCACTGGGGGATACGGGAGTACACCGATAAACTCATCTTT.

The chain combines TRDV2 with TRDJ1; TRDD3 matches at 13 bases. As TCRdb names no J gene, one was assigned here on the basis of a DNA match to germline. Per the germline V gene, CDR1 is GEAIGNYY and CDR2 is EKD. CDR3 length equals 21 residues. The trim removed 0 bases at V and 8 bases at J, leaving 23 bases unmatched. CDR3 coding DNA: TGTGCCTGTGACACCGGGAAGGGTCTACTGGGGGATACGGGAAATGAGGTAAAACTCATCTTT. Translating it yields CACDTGKGLLGDTGNEVKLIF.

This clone was picked up a small number of times. The protein held in TCRdb is that of a much larger clone and does not match this DNA's translation at residue 5, likely because of a read error; the protein shown is translated from the DNA. The chain's CDR3 is CALGGQVPLHIGAGDTTDKLIF. The CDR3 DNA follows: TGTGCTCTTGGGGGACAAGTCCCACTCCACATCGGAGCAGGGGATACGACCGATAAACTCATCTTT. The rearrangement links TRDV1 to TRDJ1, with 9 bases that match TRDD3. TCRdb records no J gene; here it was assigned by comparing the DNA to germline. After removal of 4 bases from V and 2 bases from J, the junction contained 26 bases not matched to a gene. Germline V CDR1 and CDR2: TSWWSYY, QGS. The CDR3 consists of 22 residues.

With regard to this clone: The TCRdb record carries a much larger clone's protein, which differs from this DNA's translation at residue 7; a read error is the likely cause, and the protein listed here is the DNA translation. This chain uses TRDV1 with TRDJ1; 7 nucleotides match TRDD3. Matching the DNA to germline supplied the J gene, which TCRdb does not give. Germline V gene sequence: CDR1 TSWWSYY, CDR2 QGS. Trimming at V came to 1 base and at J to 0 bases, leaving 20 bases not matched to a gene. The CDR3 sequence is 21 residues long. The chain's CDR3 is CALGEPRLQVLGAPYTDKLIF. Here the CDR3 DNA reads TGTGCTCTTGGGGAACCGCGCCTACAGGTCCTGGGGGCCCCGTACACCGATAAACTCATCTTT.

This clone has more than one count but fewer than ten. The protein given by TCRdb reflects a much larger clone and differs at residue 17 from this DNA's translation, likely from a read error; the protein shown is the DNA's translation. The rearrangement links TRDV3 to TRDJ1; D call uncertain. The J gene, missing from TCRdb, was assigned here through DNA to germline matching. Deletions cut 5 bases from V and 0 bases from J, with 43 bases between. The CDR3 loop spans 23 amino acids. Germline V lookup: CDR1 TVYSNPD, CDR2 GDNSRS (reference sequence). The CDR3 bases are TGTGCCAGACGAGAACTGCAGCCTTACCCCATCCCCCTCAAAGCCCCGCACACCGATAAACTCATCTTT. Its protein product is CARRELQPYPIPLKAPHTDKLIF.

The table lists this clone with a few counts. TCRdb assigns this DNA the protein of a much larger clone, which departs from its translation at residue 14; this likely reflects a read error, and the protein shown comes from translating the DNA. The chain has TRDV1 and TRDJ1, with no clear D. The J gene was not available in TCRdb and was assigned here by matching the DNA to germline segments. There are 20 residues in the CDR3. CDR1 and CDR2 (germline): TSWWSYY, QGS. V lost 3 bases and J 1 base, leaving 27 bases between the germline ends. CDR3 sequence reads: CALGDSGHFASGWCTDKLIF. The DNA of the CDR3 is TGTGCTCTTGGGGATTCGGGACACTTCGCGTCCGGGTGGTGCACCGATAAACTCATCTTT.

This clone has only a few counts. TCRdb's entry gives the protein of a much larger clone, which mismatches this DNA's translation at residue 5, likely from a read error; the protein reported here is translated from the DNA. The chain joins TRDV1 to TRDJ1; a possible D gene is TRDD3 (7 bases). The J gene is absent in TCRdb and was assigned here via DNA matching to germline. The germline V gene encodes CDR1 TSWWSYY and CDR2 QGS. V was cut by 5 bases and J by 4 bases, with 38 bases left in between. The CDR3 extends over 22 amino acids. CDR3 DNA: TGTGCTCTTGGGTCCGCCCTCTTCCTCGGACTACTGGGGACGCCGGGGGGCGATAAACTCATCTTT. Amino acids: CALGSALFLGLLGTPGGDKLIF.

As concerns this clone: A far larger clone differs by one base, so this is likely a read error. The sample contains more than one DNA sequence encoding this CDR3. V gene TRDV3 was called; the J gene was not; the table's D call, TRDD3, has no DNA check behind it. From germline, CDR1 is TVYSNPD and CDR2 GDNSRS (reference sequence). This CDR3 has 14 residues. The CDR3, as DNA: TGTGCCTTTCCGCGCTCCGGCTGGGGGATGAAACTCATTTTT. It translates to CAFPRSGWGMKLIF.

Only a few counts were recorded for this clone. This DNA's translation and the protein TCRdb lists, from a much larger clone, do not match at residue 7, likely due to a read error; the protein shown is translated from the DNA. The genes are TRDV1 and TRDJ1; TRDD3 aligns across 8 bases. The J gene was missing in TCRdb and was found by matching the end of the DNA to germline. Germline CDR1 reads TSWWSYY; CDR2 reads QGS. The CDR3 is 16 amino acids. The J segment lost 8 bases and the V segment lost 0 bases, leaving 11 bases of the junction unmatched. CDR3 amino acids: CALGELPPYWGAKLIF. The CDR3 nucleotides are TGTGCTCTTGGGGAACTCCCTCCTTACTGGGGGGCCAAACTCATCTTT.

The sample holds a few counts of this clone. A far larger clone is only one base removed, so a read error is likely. Other DNA sequences from this sample encode an identical CDR3 as well. The chain links TRDV2 to TRDJ1; no reliable D call. TCRdb carries no J gene annotation; the J gene was assigned here by matching the DNA with germline. V dropped 0 bases and J dropped 2 bases, with 12 bases sitting between them. CDR3 size: 15 residues. Germline CDR1 is GEAIGNYY and CDR2 is EKD. DNA of the CDR3: TGTGCCTGTGACACCGTATTGAGAAGTACCGATAAACTCATCTTT. Translating it yields CACDTVLRSTDKLIF.

This clone was counted at least ten times. V and J are TRDV1 and TRDJ1, with D possibly being TRDD2 (5 bases). TCRdb leaves out the J gene; it was filled in here by matching the DNA to germline. This CDR3 is built from 15 residues. Germline loops: CDR1 TSWWSYY, CDR2 QGS. Trimming shortened V by 0 bases and J by 0 bases, and 8 bases separated the two germline ends. CDR3 loop: CALGELAYYTDKLIF. The CDR3, as DNA: TGTGCTCTTGGGGAACTCGCCTACTACACCGATAAACTCATCTTT.

This clone was seen a few times. The protein recorded in TCRdb matches a much larger clone and deviates from this DNA's translation at residue 12, suggesting a read error; the protein here is obtained by translating the DNA. This rearrangement joins TRDV2 to TRDJ1, with 8 positions matching TRDD3. CDR3 length: 18 residues. Trimming cost V 0 bases and J 2 bases; bases outside gene matches: 13. Germline CDR1 is GEAIGNYY and CDR2 is EKD. CDR3 sequence: CACDTVLGALRRTDKLIF. The CDR3, as DNA: TGTGCCTGTGACACCGTACTGGGGGCCCTACGAAGGACCGATAAACTCATCTTT.

Regarding this clone: The protein that TCRdb holds for this DNA derives from a much larger clone and differs from the translated DNA at residue 16, which likely indicates a read error; the protein shown here is translated from the DNA. V usage is TRDV1 and J usage is TRDJ1; the D call may be TRDD2 or TRDD3 (8 bases each). This CDR3 region has 23 residues. Germline values: CDR1 TSWWSYY, CDR2 QGS. The CDR3 DNA follows: TGTGCCCTTGGGGTCCCTCCCCTCTTCCTACGTGGCTGGGGGAGAAACAGAACCGATAAACTCATCTTT. It is translated as CALGVPPLFLRGWGRNRTDKLIF.

In regard to this clone: A read error likely explains why the TCRdb protein, taken from a much larger clone, differs from this DNA's translation at residue 3; the protein shown is translated from the DNA. The rearrangement links TRDV1 to TRDJ1; 11 positions agree with TRDD3. Assignment of the J gene here rests on matching the DNA to germline, because TCRdb gives none. The CDR3 loop spans 26 amino acids. Germline values: CDR1 TSWWSYY, CDR2 QGS. The CDR3 DNA sequence: TGTGCTCCTGGGGAGTCTTTTACCTTCCTACAAGCCCCATACTGGGGGATAGACCAGAACACCGATAAACTCATCTTT. Its protein product is CAPGESFTFLQAPYWGIDQNTDKLIF.

This clone was seen ten or more times. TCRdb's protein, taken from a much larger clone, differs from this DNA's translation at residue 21, likely owing to a read error; the protein displayed comes from the DNA. No J gene was assigned, while the V gene was called as TRDV3; the table assigns TRDD3, which was not confirmed against the DNA. The CDR3 sequence is 22 residues long. Germline lookup yields CDR1 TVYSNPD and CDR2 GDNSRS (reference sequence). The CDR3 DNA reads as TGTGCCTGTCGAAGGCCTTCCTCAAAGGGCCTGTACTGGGGGACCGGATACGATAAACTCACCTTT. Protein product: CACRRPSSKGLYWGTGYDKLTF.

Worth noting for this clone: Being one base from a much bigger clone, this may be a read error. This sample includes further DNA sequences coding for the same CDR3. The chain recombines TRDV1 with TRDJ1, with 9 positions matching TRDD3. No J segment appears in TCRdb, so it was assigned here by matching the sequence to germline. The CDR3 is made up of 25 amino acids. Trimming at V came to 2 bases and at J to 0 bases, leaving 31 bases not matched to a gene. In germline, CDR1 is TSWWSYY, CDR2 QGS. CDR3 in DNA: TGTGCTCTTGGGGAATTTCGTATTTCCTATGGAGTAGGTGGGGGATATTTTAAGTACACCGATAAACTCATCTTT. It codes for CALGEFRISYGVGGGYFKYTDKLIF.

This clone was seen repeatedly, ten times or more. The protein given by TCRdb reflects a much larger clone and differs at residue 3 from this DNA's translation, likely from a read error; the protein shown is the DNA's translation. This rearrangement joins TRDV2 to TRDJ1, with TRDD3 matching 10 bases. The germline V gene encodes CDR1 GEAIGNYY and CDR2 EKD. The CDR3 extends over 17 amino acids. The CDR3 nucleotides are TGTGCCCGTGACACCCCATGGGTGGGGGATACCTCCGATAAACTCATCTTT. This translates into CARDTPWVGDTSDKLIF.

This clone was picked up many times. The protein that TCRdb holds for this DNA derives from a much larger clone and differs from the translated DNA at residue 16, which likely indicates a read error; the protein shown here is translated from the DNA. The genes are TRDV1 and TRDJ1, with 10 bases that match TRDD3. Trimming removed 4 bases from V and 1 base from J; junction bases left unmatched: 27. CDR3 length equals 23 residues. Germline CDR1 reads TSWWSYY; CDR2 reads QGS. The CDR3 DNA is TGTGCTCTTGGGGTTGACGTCTTCCTACCGGGGGGATACGCGGGCACCGGCACCGATAAACTCATCTTT. The encoded protein is CALGVDVFLPGGYAGTGTDKLIF.

This clone appeared many times. This is likely an artifact of a read error, given a far larger clone one base away. Within the sample, other DNA sequences also encode this same CDR3. V gene TRDV1 combines with J gene TRDJ2; TRDD3 is a possible D gene (5 bases). Matching the DNA to germline supplied the J gene, which TCRdb does not give. The CDR3 totals 17 residues. Per the germline V gene, CDR1 is TSWWSYY and CDR2 is QGS. CDR3 region: CALGELYRTDYRKQLFF. In DNA, the CDR3 is TGTGCCCTTGGGGAACTTTATAGAACTGATTACCGAAAACAACTCTTCTTT.

This clone was seen more than once but under ten times. The protein recorded in TCRdb matches a much larger clone and deviates from this DNA's translation at residue 13, suggesting a read error; the protein here is obtained by translating the DNA. The V gene is given as TRDV1, and no J gene call is available. The CDR3 consists of 15 residues. Germline lookup yields CDR1 TSWWSYY and CDR2 QGS. This CDR3 reads CALGERARRTDKPIF. CDR3 bases: TGTGCTCTTGGGGAGCGGGCCCGGCGGACCGATAAACCCATCTTT.

This clone has just a few counts. TCRdb's protein for this DNA is that of a much larger clone and differs from the translation at residue 6, likely a read error; the protein shown is the DNA translation. The CDR3 DNA is TGTGCCTGTGACCCTATAGGGGATTTTTCAGAACTCATCTTT. This codes for CACDPIGDFSELIF. The chain employs TRDV2 and TRDJ1; D may be TRDD3 (6 bases). The J gene was missing in TCRdb and was found by matching the end of the DNA to germline. This CDR3 spans 14 amino acids. Germline CDR1 is GEAIGNYY and CDR2 is EKD. The germline V and J ends were trimmed by 3 bases and 9 bases, with 19 bases remaining between them.

This clone appeared a few times. With only one base between it and a far larger clone, this is likely a read error. Other DNA sequences in the same sample also yield this CDR3. The CDR3 bases are TGTGCCTTTATGATTCCTTCGTACTGGGGGATACCCTTGAACACCGATAAACTCATCTTT. Its protein is CAFMIPSYWGIPLNTDKLIF. The chain couples TRDV3 to TRDJ1, with 12 bases that match TRDD3. V shed 1 base, J shed 0 bases, and the junction held 18 bases outside the gene matches. This CDR3 contains 20 residues. From germline, CDR1 is TVYSNPD and CDR2 GDNSRS (reference sequence). Combining the CDR3 with reference TRDV3 and TRDJ1 gives the whole variable domain CDKVTQSSPDQTVASGSEVVLLCTYDTVYSNPDLFWYRIRPDYSFQFVFYGDNSRSEGADFTQGRFSVKHILTQKAFHLVISPVRTEDSATYYCAFMIPSYWGIPLNTDKLIFGKGTRVTVEP.